These T cell receptor beta chains were read from a single sample in a study of blood T cell repertoires in COVID-19. TCRdb keeps only in-frame clones here, not all; method: immunoSEQ multiplex PCR. This repertoire shows approximately 180,000 clones, 85% to 90% found once; its top ten account for around an eighth. The sample comprised peripheral blood. The source is a woman in her 70s with COVID-19, enrolled during active disease. CDR3s include the opening cysteine and the closing phenylalanine or tryptophan. The order of the fields is D gene, V gene, clone size, J gene, CDR3 protein, CDR3 DNA. A D gene is named only where the DNA matches it firmly. Rows give clone size only sometimes, using once, few, many, or a class for an expanded clone.

D gene: -; V gene: TRBV6-1; clone size: -; J gene: TRBJ2-7; CDR3 protein: CASSEQGSSYEQYF; CDR3 DNA: TGTGCCAGCAGTGAACAGGGAAGCTCCTACGAGCAGTACTTC
D gene: TRBD2; V gene: TRBV7-9; clone size: -; J gene: TRBJ2-7; CDR3 protein: CASSLEGGLAATYEQYF; CDR3 DNA: TGTGCCAGCAGCTTAGAGGGGGGACTAGCGGCAACCTACGAGCAGTACTTC
D gene: -; V gene: TRBV28; clone size: many; J gene: TRBJ1-2; CDR3 protein: CASSLSFQAGSYGYTF; CDR3 DNA: TGTGCCAGCAGTTTATCGTTCCAGGCGGGGTCCTATGGCTACACCTTC
D gene: TRBD1; V gene: TRBV15; clone size: -; J gene: TRBJ1-1; CDR3 protein: CATTRDRGTKSEAFF; CDR3 DNA: TGTGCCACCACTCGGGACAGGGGCACAAAATCTGAAGCTTTCTTT
D gene: -; V gene: TRBV6-6; clone size: once; J gene: TRBJ2-1; CDR3 protein: CASKGVYNEQFF; CDR3 DNA: TGTGCCAGCAAGGGGGTTTACAATGAGCAGTTCTTC
D gene: -; V gene: TRBV25-1; clone size: once; J gene: TRBJ1-2; CDR3 protein: CASSLDRSYGYTF; CDR3 DNA: TGTGCCAGCAGTTTAGACAGGTCCTATGGCTACACCTTC
D gene: -; V gene: TRBV4-3; clone size: -; J gene: TRBJ1-1; CDR3 protein: CASSQGRGHLVGTEAFF; CDR3 DNA: TGCGCCAGCAGCCAAGGCCGGGGACACCTAGTGGGAACTGAAGCTTTCTTT
D gene: TRBD1; V gene: TRBV3-1/TRBV3-2; clone size: -; J gene: TRBJ2-1; CDR3 protein: CASSLEMGQGYNEQFF; CDR3 DNA: TGTGCCAGCAGTCTTGAGATGGGACAGGGGTACAATGAGCAGTTCTTC
D gene: -; V gene: TRBV4-3; clone size: -; J gene: TRBJ2-5; CDR3 protein: CASSQDTGRTQYF; CDR3 DNA: TGCGCCAGCAGCCAAGATACGGGAAGGACCCAGTACTTC
D gene: -; V gene: TRBV10-2; clone size: -; J gene: TRBJ2-7; CDR3 protein: CASSELDYEWQYF; CDR3 DNA: TGCGCCAGCAGTGAGTTAGACTACGAGTGGCAGTACTTC
D gene: -; V gene: TRBV7-9; clone size: -; J gene: TRBJ2-7; CDR3 protein: CASSSPGAYEQYF; CDR3 DNA: TGTGCCAGCAGCTCGCCGGGAGCCTACGAGCAGTACTTC